This T cell receptor beta chain stems from a study of identical twins. This clonotype has ten or more counts. TCRdb fed the 5' RACE reads into MiXCR, producing one record per CDR3 protein. The table includes about 210,000 distinct CDR3 sequences, around a tenth detected once. The TCR was taken from a woman between 18 and 29 years old in good health. Sequences were obtained from memory (CD45RO+) T cells sorted from blood.

CDR3 residues: CASRSGFNTEAFF. DNA of the CDR3: TGTGCCAGCAGGTCAGGGTTTAACACTGAAGCTTTCTTT. The V and J genes are TRBV12-3 or TRBV12-4 and TRBJ1-1; possible D gene TRBD1, 5 bases. V was shortened by 6 bases and J by 2 bases, with 10 bases between the two germline ends. CDR3 length equals 13 residues.